This TCR beta chain was found in a study of CXCR3-negative and CXCR3-positive naive CD8 T cells. Findings and limits, study-wide: CXCR3 expression dropped partially after cryopreservation, and most assays relied on fresh PBMCs. Both naive subsets had comparably high diversity; memory CD8+ cells much lower. Naive CXCR3-positive and CXCR3-negative cells shared TRBV-TRBJ usage; memory cells diverged. Naive cells with CXCR3 showed TRB CDR3s that were more hydrophobic than those in CXCR3-negative naive cells.

Comment on this clonotype: Antigen: not known.

With UMI labels, 5' RACE was used to prepare the TRB cDNA libraries. No DNA is given; TCRdb re-called the 5' RACE reads and lists each CDR3 protein once. This specimen shows around 63,000 distinct CDR3 sequences; the ten leading clones hold around 5%. A CD45RO-CCR7+CD27+CD95- profile was what naive CD8+ T cells displayed. CDR3 length: 15 residues. Germline loops: CDR1 MNHEY, CDR2 SVGEGT. The sequence derives from a human donor in good health. Some clones in this sample may be carry-over from other donors' samples. Input material: naive CXCR3+ CD8+ T cells from blood. Specified subset: CD45RO-CCR7+CD27+CD95- naive CD8+ T cells expressing CXCR3 (TNR3+). The chain carries TRBV6-2 or TRBV6-3 and TRBJ2-2; TCRdb calls TRBD1, which cannot be checked without DNA. This CDR3 is CASRPGQEHTGELFF.